The 26 T cell receptor beta chains below all came from one sample that was sequenced in a study of post-analysis software for immune sequencing data. Their cognate antigens are unknown. The authors incorporated unique molecular identifiers into the TCR beta cDNA libraries. A single record per CDR3 protein comes from TCRdb applying MiXCR to the PCR reads. Of around 500,000 distinct CDR3 sequences in the sample, around 34% were seen once. Whole-study findings and limits: Controls had lower frequencies than patients of roughly five TRBV segments, which included TRBV5-6, TRBV5-1 and TRBV20-1.

The material sequenced was blood. The receptor set was obtained from a girl aged 2 to 17 with multiple sclerosis.

The rearrangement joins TRBV10-3 to TRBJ2-5; D not certain. Germline values: CDR1 ENHRY, CDR2 SYGVKD. V was clipped by 0 bases and J by 5 bases, with 10 bases between them. The CDR3 sequence is 14 residues long. The CDR3 here is CAISESMGSETQYF. The CDR3, as DNA: TGTGCCATCAGTGAGTCGATGGGTTCCGAGACCCAGTACTTC.

The chain recombines TRBV7-2 with TRBJ1-2; the D gene is possibly TRBD1 (6 bases). Germline-derived CDR1 and CDR2 are SGHTA and FQGNSA. Trimming pared 5 bases from V and 5 bases from J, leaving 15 bases between. The CDR3 is 14 residues long. The CDR3 DNA is TGTGCCAGCAGCCCAGATAGGACAGCATATGGCTACACCTTC. This codes for CASSPDRTAYGYTF.

This clonotype showed up just once. V gene TRBV27 combines with J gene TRBJ1-6; D unresolved. The CDR3 spans 15 residues. V lost 2 bases and J 7 bases, leaving 12 bases between the germline ends. CDR1 and CDR2 from the germline V gene are MNHEY and SMNVEV (reference sequence). Here the CDR3 DNA reads TGTGCCAGCAGTTTAGCCCCCTACGGGAATTCACCCCTCCACTTT. The encoded protein is CASSLAPYGNSPLHF.

This clonotype was observed a handful of times. This chain joins TRBV4-1 and TRBJ1-2, with D unresolved. The CDR3 is made up of 17 amino acids. Per germline, CDR1 MGHRA and CDR2 YSYEKL. V shed 3 bases and J shed 8 bases, with 25 bases lying between them. The CDR3, as DNA: TGCGCCAGCAGCCACCCCGGGCCGCCGCCAGCGTTTCGCGGCTACACCTTC. Translating it yields CASSHPGPPPAFRGYTF.

The rearrangement links TRBV5-1 to TRBJ2-2; 8 nucleotides agree with TRBD1. CDR1 and CDR2 (germline): SGHRS, YFSETQ. This CDR3 is 16 amino acids long. V gave up 3 bases and J gave up 2 bases; unmatched junction bases: 6. The CDR3 protein is CASSWTGQGNTGELFF. The CDR3 DNA reads as TGCGCCAGCAGCTGGACAGGACAGGGTAACACCGGGGAGCTGTTTTTT.

This clonotype has more than one count but fewer than ten. The rearrangement joins TRBV5-6 to TRBJ2-3; D possibly corresponds to TRBD2 (7 bases). The germline V gene encodes CDR1 SGHDT and CDR2 YYEEEE. V was pared by 1 base and J by 4 bases, with 13 bases between. The CDR3 covers 15 residues. CDR3: CASSLWRGGPDTQYF. CDR3 DNA: TGTGCCAGCAGCTTGTGGAGGGGGGGCCCAGATACGCAGTATTTT.

V usage is TRBV7-9 and J usage is TRBJ1-1, with TRBD1 identical over 7 bases. Trimming at V came to 4 bases and at J to 4 bases, leaving 6 bases not matched to a gene. Germline loops: CDR1 SEHNR, CDR2 FQNEAQ (reference sequence). The CDR3 has 14 residues. Here the CDR3 DNA reads TGTGCCAGCAGCTCGCGAGGGGGCAGCACTGAAGCTTTCTTT. Its protein is CASSSRGGSTEAFF.

This clonotype was detected many times. The genes are TRBV5-1 and TRBJ1-1; the D gene is possibly TRBD1 (6 bases). CDR1 is SGHRS, CDR2 YFSETQ, per germline. Trimming removed 1 base at V and 1 base at J, with 11 bases between. CDR3 length equals 15 residues. This chain's CDR3 is CASSLTGSANTEAFF. The CDR3 DNA follows: TGCGCCAGCAGCTTGACAGGGTCGGCGAACACTGAAGCTTTCTTT.

The chain couples TRBV29-1 to TRBJ2-5, with 8 nucleotides matching TRBD1. Germline lookup yields CDR1 SQVTM and CDR2 ANQGSEA. V lost 3 bases, J lost 5 bases, and 5 bases stayed unmatched. This CDR3 contains 13 residues. The CDR3 reads CSVDRGLFETQYF. The CDR3 DNA is TGCAGCGTTGACAGGGGGCTTTTCGAGACCCAGTACTTC.

This clonotype was seen a handful of times. V and J are TRBV2 and TRBJ2-5, with D uncertain. V was shortened by 4 bases and J by 11 bases, with 14 bases between the two germline ends. The CDR3 is made up of 12 amino acids. Germline CDR1 reads SNHLY; CDR2 reads FYNNEI. The CDR3 nucleotides read TGTGCCAGCAGTGTACTCTTCTCCGGGCAGTACTTC. Protein sequence: CASSVLFSGQYF.

This clonotype was counted only a few times. V usage is TRBV3-1 and J usage is TRBJ2-1, with 9 positions matching TRBD1. Germline CDR1 is LGHDT and CDR2 is YNNKEL (reference sequence). J gave up 6 bases and V 3 bases, and 0 bases lay outside the gene matches. CDR3 length: 13 amino acids. The CDR3, as DNA: TGTGCCAGCAGCCAGGACAGGGGCAATGAGCAGTTCTTC. Protein: CASSQDRGNEQFF.

V gene TRBV7-2 combines with J gene TRBJ2-5; D unresolved. Germline assignment: CDR1 SGHTA and CDR2 FQGNSA. Trimming took 0 bases from V and 9 from J, leaving 20 bases between them. The CDR3 loop spans 16 amino acids. CDR3 in DNA: TGTGCCAGCAGCTTAGCTAGTGGCGGCGGTGTCGAGGCCCAGTACTTC. Protein product: CASSLASGGGVEAQYF.

The chain has TRBV6-5 and TRBJ1-1, with TRBD1 matching over 7 bases. Germline CDR1 is MNHEY and CDR2 is SVGAGI. CDR3 length: 15 residues. V lost 5 bases and J lost 5; bases outside the gene matches: 11. CDR3 in amino acids: CASSPPTGRGTEAFF. CDR3 sequence (DNA): TGTGCCAGCAGTCCGCCGACAGGGAGGGGAACTGAAGCTTTCTTT.

The chain combines TRBV10-3 with TRBJ1-2, with D possibly being TRBD1 (6 bases). Germline CDR1 reads ENHRY; CDR2 reads SYGVKD. V was pared by 9 bases and J by 6 bases, with 26 bases between. The CDR3 is 16 residues long. CDR3 nucleotides: TGTGCCATTACCGGATCGGGACAATTTTCCCCAGATGGCTACACCTTC. Its protein product is CAITGSGQFSPDGYTF.

The chain employs TRBV7-3 and TRBJ2-1; D may correspond to TRBD1 or TRBD2 (5 bases each). Germline V lookup: CDR1 SGHTA, CDR2 FQGTGA. Deletions cut 5 bases from V and 7 bases from J, with 15 bases between. The CDR3 has 14 amino acids. CDR3 nucleotide sequence: TGTGCCAGCAGCCCGGGGCCCATCTGGAATGAGCAGTTCTTC. This encodes CASSPGPIWNEQFF.

The chain uses TRBV5-1 and TRBJ1-6, with a tentative D call TRBD1 (5 bases). Trimming took off 0 bases at V and 6 bases at J, with 16 bases between the two ends. Germline CDR1 SGHRS, CDR2 YFSETQ. The CDR3 runs 17 residues. The CDR3 spells CASSLVGASVGNSPLHF. For the CDR3, the DNA is TGCGCCAGCAGCTTGGTAGGGGCCTCCGTAGGTAATTCACCCCTCCACTTT.

This clonotype was recorded a few times. The chain links TRBV12-3 or TRBV12-4 to TRBJ2-1, with D perhaps matching TRBD2 (6 bases). This CDR3 spans 16 amino acids. V gave up 6 bases and J gave up 0 bases, with 15 bases separating them. CDR3 DNA sequence: TGTGCCAGCAGGAGGCCGGGACTCAGCTCCTACAATGAGCAGTTCTTC. The encoded protein is CASRRPGLSSYNEQFF.

V and J are TRBV11-1 and TRBJ2-1; maybe TRBD1 (5 bases). From germline, CDR1 is SGHAT and CDR2 FQDESV (reference sequence). Trimming took off 1 base at V and 10 bases at J, with 20 bases between the two ends. The length of the CDR3 is 16 residues. The CDR3 protein is CASSLDGSRVGWEQFF. CDR3 nucleotides: TGTGCCAGCAGCTTAGATGGCAGCAGGGTGGGTTGGGAGCAGTTCTTC.

This clonotype was counted only a few times. The rearrangement links TRBV7-3 to TRBJ2-1; the D is unclear. V gave up 2 bases and J gave up 3 bases, with 14 bases separating them. Germline values: CDR1 SGHTA, CDR2 FQGTGA. CDR3 length: 16 residues. The CDR3 DNA reads TGTGCCAGCAGCTTAGAAGGTGGGGTTAACTACAATGAGCAGTTCTTC. This codes for CASSLEGGVNYNEQFF.

The chain links TRBV7-9 to TRBJ1-1, with TRBD1 as a possible D gene (5 bases). The germline V gene has CDR1 SEHNR and CDR2 FQNEAQ (reference sequence). Deletions cut 5 bases from V and 7 bases from J, with 17 bases between. The CDR3 consists of 14 residues. CDR3 DNA sequence: TGTGCCAGCAGCCTAACCGCCGAAGGGGTTGAAGCTTTCTTT. This encodes CASSLTAEGVEAFF.

This clonotype has more than one count but fewer than ten. The J gene is TRBJ1-6, the V gene TRBV10-3, with a possible D match to TRBD1 (5 bases). CDR3 length: 15 amino acids. CDR1 ENHRY and CDR2 SYGVKD come from the germline V gene. V lost 6 bases to trimming and J lost 5 bases, with 14 bases between them. CDR3 coding DNA: TGTGCCATCAGCGCTAGACAGAATCATAATTCACCCCTCCACTTT. The encoded protein is CAISARQNHNSPLHF.

The V call is TRBV2, the J call TRBJ2-3; D not certain. Trimming removed 3 bases from V and 6 bases from J, with 10 bases in between. Per the germline V gene, CDR1 is SNHLY and CDR2 is FYNNEI. This CDR3 region has 13 residues. The CDR3 sequence is CASSENLRDTQYF. DNA of the CDR3: TGTGCCAGCAGTGAGAACCTTCGGGATACGCAGTATTTT.

This clonotype was found many times. This chain links TRBV29-1 with TRBJ2-3; D possibly corresponds to TRBD1 (6 bases). The CDR3 is made up of 14 amino acids. Germline CDR1 SQVTM, CDR2 ANQGSEA. V lost 4 bases and J 2 bases, leaving 13 bases between the germline ends. In DNA, the CDR3 is TGCAGCGTTGTATTTCAGGGGTTCACAGATACGCAGTATTTT. Protein: CSVVFQGFTDTQYF.

In its sample, this clonotype was seen once. Here the CDR3 omits its conserved ending phenylalanine or tryptophan, so a read error is the likely source. The chain is built from TRBV10-3 and TRBJ2-3, with D perhaps TRBD1 (6 bases). The CDR3 loop spans 13 amino acids. The V gene's germline CDR1 is ENHRY and CDR2 SYGVKD. Trimming removed 7 bases from V and 6 bases from J, with 14 bases in between. The DNA for the CDR3 is TGTGCCATCACGACAGGTATAAGGGATACGCAGTATTGT. Its protein is CAITTGIRDTQYC.

This clonotype was found a few times. The CDR3 coding sequence is TGTGCCACCAGCAGAGAACGTTCGGGAGAACCGGGGCAGTTTAACTATGGCTACACCTTC. Its translation: CATSRERSGEPGQFNYGYTF. V and J are TRBV15 and TRBJ1-2; D perhaps matches TRBD1 (5 bases). Per germline, CDR1 LNHNV and CDR2 YYDKDF (reference sequence). This CDR3 has 20 amino acids. V gave up 0 bases and J gave up 1 base, with 24 bases separating them. Variable domain in full (rest from reference TRBV15 and TRBJ1-2): DAMVIQNPRYQVTQFGKPVTLSCSQTLNHNVMYWYQQKSSQAPKLLFHYYDKDFNNEADTPDNFQSRRPNTSFCFLDIRSPGLGDTAMYLCATSRERSGEPGQFNYGYTFGSGTRLTVV.

The V and J genes are TRBV20-1 and TRBJ2-1; 15 positions agree with TRBD2. The germline gives CDR1 DFQATT, CDR2 SNEGSKA (reference sequence). The CDR3 loop spans 16 amino acids. Trimming removed 7 bases from V and 2 bases from J; junction bases left unmatched: 6. The CDR3 loop reads CSVPGLAGGPYNEQFF. The CDR3 nucleotides read TGCAGTGTCCCGGGACTAGCGGGGGGCCCCTACAATGAGCAGTTCTTC.